This T cell receptor (beta chain) was documented in a study of cytomegalovirus exposure and HLA in healthy donors. About the study: Samples from HLA-typed donors yielded approximately 80 million unique TCRs in an early data release.

The CDR3 spans 14 residues. The V gene lost 5 bases and the J gene lost 2 bases, with 13 bases spanning the gap. The V gene's germline CDR1 is SGHTA and CDR2 FQGNSA. Vbeta (60) and Jbeta (13) primers were used in the PCR. Measured with immunoSEQ multiplex PCR; TCRdb has only the in-frame clones, and not every one. In total, the table holds tens of thousands of clones. This TCR came from a man between 35 and 55 years old in good health and CMV-seronegative. The rearrangement uses TRBV7-2 and TRBJ2-7; D is uncertain. Sequencing used PBMCs. CDR3 coding DNA: TGTGCCAGCAGCCCGGGTGTTGGAGCCTACGAGCAGTACTTC. It codes for CASSPGVGAYEQYF.